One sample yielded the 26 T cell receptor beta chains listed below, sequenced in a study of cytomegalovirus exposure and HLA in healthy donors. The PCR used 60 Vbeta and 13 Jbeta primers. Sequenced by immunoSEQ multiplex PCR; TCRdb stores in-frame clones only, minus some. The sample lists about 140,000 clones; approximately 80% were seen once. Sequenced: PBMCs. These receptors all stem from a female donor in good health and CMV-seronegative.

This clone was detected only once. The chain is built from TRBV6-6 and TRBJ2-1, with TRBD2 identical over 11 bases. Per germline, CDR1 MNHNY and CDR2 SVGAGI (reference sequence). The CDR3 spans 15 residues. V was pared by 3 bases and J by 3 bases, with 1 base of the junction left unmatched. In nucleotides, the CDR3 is TGTGCCAGCAGTTATACTAGCGGGGGCTACAATGAGCAGTTCTTC. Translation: CASSYTSGGYNEQFF.

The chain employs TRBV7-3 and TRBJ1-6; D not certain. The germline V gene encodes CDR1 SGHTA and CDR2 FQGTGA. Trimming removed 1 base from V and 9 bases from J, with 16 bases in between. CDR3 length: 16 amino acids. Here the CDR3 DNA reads TGTGCCAGCAGCTTAAGGGCAGCACAAAACGGTTCACCCCTCCACTTT. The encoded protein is CASSLRAAQNGSPLHF.

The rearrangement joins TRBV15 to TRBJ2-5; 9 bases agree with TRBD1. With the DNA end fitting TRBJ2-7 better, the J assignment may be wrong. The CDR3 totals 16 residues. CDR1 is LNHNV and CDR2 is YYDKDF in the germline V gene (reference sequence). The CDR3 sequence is CATSKRGQGIAHEQYF. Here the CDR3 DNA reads TGTGCCACCAGCAAAAGGGGACAGGGAATTGCCCACGAGCAGTACTTC.

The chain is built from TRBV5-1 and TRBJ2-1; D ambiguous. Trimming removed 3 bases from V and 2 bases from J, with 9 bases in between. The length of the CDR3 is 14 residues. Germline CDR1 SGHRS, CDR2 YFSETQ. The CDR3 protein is CASSSLEAYNEQFF. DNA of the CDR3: TGCGCCAGCAGCTCCCTAGAGGCCTACAATGAGCAGTTCTTC.

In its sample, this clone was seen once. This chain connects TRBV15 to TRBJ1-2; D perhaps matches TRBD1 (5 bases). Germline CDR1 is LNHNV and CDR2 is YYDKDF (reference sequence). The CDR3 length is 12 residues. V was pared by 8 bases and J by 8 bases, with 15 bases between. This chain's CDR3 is CATAKGLEGYTF. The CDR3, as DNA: TGTGCCACCGCCAAGGGGTTAGAGGGCTACACCTTC.

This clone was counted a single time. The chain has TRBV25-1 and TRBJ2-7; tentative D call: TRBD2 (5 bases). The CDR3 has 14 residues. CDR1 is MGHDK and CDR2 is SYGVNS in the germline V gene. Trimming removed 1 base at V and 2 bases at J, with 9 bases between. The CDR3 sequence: CASSEFFGTYEQYF. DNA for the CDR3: TGTGCCAGCAGTGAATTTTTCGGGACCTACGAGCAGTACTTC.

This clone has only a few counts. CDR3 in amino acids: CASSQGVHVNQPQHF. CDR3 coding DNA: TGTGCCAGCAGCCAGGGCGTCCACGTAAATCAGCCCCAGCATTTT. The rearrangement uses TRBV2 and TRBJ1-5; TRBD1 is a possible D gene (5 bases). The germline CDR1 and CDR2 sequences are SNHLY and FYNNEI. This CDR3 has 15 residues. Trimming took 6 bases from V and 4 from J, leaving 16 bases between them.

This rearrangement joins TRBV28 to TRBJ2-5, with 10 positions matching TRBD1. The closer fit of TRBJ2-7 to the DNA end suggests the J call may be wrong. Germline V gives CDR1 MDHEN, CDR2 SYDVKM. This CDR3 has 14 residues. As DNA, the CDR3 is TGTGCCAGCAGTTGGACAGGGGGGAGGCGCGAGCAGTACTTC. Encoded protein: CASSWTGGRREQYF.

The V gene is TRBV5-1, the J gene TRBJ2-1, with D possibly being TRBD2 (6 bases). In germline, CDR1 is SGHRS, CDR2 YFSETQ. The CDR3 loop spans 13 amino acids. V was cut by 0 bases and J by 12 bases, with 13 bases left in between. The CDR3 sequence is CASSLVLAEGQFF. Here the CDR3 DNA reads TGCGCCAGCAGCTTGGTTTTAGCGGAAGGGCAGTTCTTC. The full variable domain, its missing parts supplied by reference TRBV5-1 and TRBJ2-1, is KAGVTQTPRYLIKTRGQQVTLSCSPISGHRSVSWYQQTPGQGLQFLFEYFSETQRNKGNFPGRFSGRQFSNSRSEMNVSTLELGDSALYLCASSLVLAEGQFFGPGTRLTVL.

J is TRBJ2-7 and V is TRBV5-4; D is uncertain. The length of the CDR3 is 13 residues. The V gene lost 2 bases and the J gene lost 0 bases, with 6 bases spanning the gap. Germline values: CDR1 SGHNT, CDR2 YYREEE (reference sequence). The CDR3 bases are TGTGCCAGCAGCTTACAGAACTCCTACGAGCAGTACTTC. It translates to CASSLQNSYEQYF.

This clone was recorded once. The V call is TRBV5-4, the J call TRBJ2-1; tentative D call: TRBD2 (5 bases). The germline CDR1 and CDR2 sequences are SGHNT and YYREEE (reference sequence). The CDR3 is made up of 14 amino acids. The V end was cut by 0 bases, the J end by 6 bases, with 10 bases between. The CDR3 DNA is TGTGCCAGCAGCTTGGGGGAGTCCCTCAATGAGCAGTTCTTC. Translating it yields CASSLGESLNEQFF.

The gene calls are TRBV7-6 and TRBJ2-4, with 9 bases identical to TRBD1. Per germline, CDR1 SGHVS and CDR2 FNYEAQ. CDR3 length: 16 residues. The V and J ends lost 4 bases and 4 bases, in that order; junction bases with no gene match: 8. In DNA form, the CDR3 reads TGTGCCAGCAGCTCCCCTCTGGGACAGGGAAAAAACATTCAGTACTTC. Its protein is CASSSPLGQGKNIQYF.

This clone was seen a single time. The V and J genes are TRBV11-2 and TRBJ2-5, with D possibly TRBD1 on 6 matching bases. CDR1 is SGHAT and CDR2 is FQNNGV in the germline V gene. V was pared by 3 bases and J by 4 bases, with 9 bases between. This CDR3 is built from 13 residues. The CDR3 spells CASSFGRGETQYF. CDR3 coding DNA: TGTGCCAGCAGCTTTGGCAGGGGAGAGACCCAGTACTTC.

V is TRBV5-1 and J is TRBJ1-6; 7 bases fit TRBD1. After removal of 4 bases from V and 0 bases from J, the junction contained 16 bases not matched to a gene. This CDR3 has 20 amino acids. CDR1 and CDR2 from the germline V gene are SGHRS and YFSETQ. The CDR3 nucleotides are TGCGCCAGCAGCCCCCGCCGGACTCGACAGGGAAGCTCCTATAATTCACCCCTCCACTTT. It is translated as CASSPRRTRQGSSYNSPLHF.

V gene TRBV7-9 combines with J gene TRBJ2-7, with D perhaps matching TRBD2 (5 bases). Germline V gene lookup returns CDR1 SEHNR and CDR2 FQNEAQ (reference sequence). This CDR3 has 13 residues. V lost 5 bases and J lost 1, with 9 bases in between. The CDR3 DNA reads TGTGCCAGCAGCAACCCGGGGTCCTACGAGCAGTACTTC. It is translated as CASSNPGSYEQYF.

CDR3 in amino acids: CASSYQTEAFF. CDR3 nucleotide sequence: TGTGCCAGCAGTTATCAGACTGAAGCTTTCTTT. The chain recombines TRBV6-6 with TRBJ1-1; D is undetermined. The CDR3 totals 11 residues. The V end lost 3 bases, the J end lost 5 bases, and 4 bases lay between the germline ends. The germline V gene has CDR1 MNHNY and CDR2 SVGAGI (reference sequence).

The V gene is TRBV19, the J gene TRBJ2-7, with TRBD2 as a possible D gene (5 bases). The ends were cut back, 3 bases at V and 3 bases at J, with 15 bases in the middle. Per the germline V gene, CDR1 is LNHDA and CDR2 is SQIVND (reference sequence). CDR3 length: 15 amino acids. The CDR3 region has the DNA TGTGCCAGTAGTATCCAAGGGATGGGAGTCTACGAGCAGTACTTC. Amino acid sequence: CASSIQGMGVYEQYF.

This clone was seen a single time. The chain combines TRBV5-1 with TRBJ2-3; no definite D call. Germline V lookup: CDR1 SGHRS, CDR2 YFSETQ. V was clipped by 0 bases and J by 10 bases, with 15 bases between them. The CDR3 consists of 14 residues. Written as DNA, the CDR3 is TGCGCCAGCAGCTTGGCCGTCGCCGCCCGGGCGCAGTATTTT. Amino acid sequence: CASSLAVAARAQYF.

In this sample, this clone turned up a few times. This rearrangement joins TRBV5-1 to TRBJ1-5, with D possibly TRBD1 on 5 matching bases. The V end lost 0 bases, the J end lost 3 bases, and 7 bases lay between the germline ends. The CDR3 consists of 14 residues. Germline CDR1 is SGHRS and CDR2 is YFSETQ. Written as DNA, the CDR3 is TGCGCCAGCAGCTTGGAGGGGAACAATCAGCCCCAGCATTTT. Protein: CASSLEGNNQPQHF.

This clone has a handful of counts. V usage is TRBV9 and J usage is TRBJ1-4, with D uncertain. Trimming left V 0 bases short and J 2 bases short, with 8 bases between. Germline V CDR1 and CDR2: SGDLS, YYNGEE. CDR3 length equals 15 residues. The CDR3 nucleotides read TGTGCCAGCAGCGTAGGGGCAGACACTAATGAAAAACTGTTTTTT. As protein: CASSVGADTNEKLFF.

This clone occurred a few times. The CDR3 here is CASSLPKETQYF. DNA of the CDR3: TGTGCCAGCAGCTTGCCCAAAGAGACCCAGTACTTC. J is TRBJ2-5 and V is TRBV5-4; no reliable D call. V was clipped by 1 base and J by 3 bases, with 4 bases between them. Germline CDR1 reads SGHNT; CDR2 reads YYREEE (reference sequence). The CDR3 runs to 12 residues.

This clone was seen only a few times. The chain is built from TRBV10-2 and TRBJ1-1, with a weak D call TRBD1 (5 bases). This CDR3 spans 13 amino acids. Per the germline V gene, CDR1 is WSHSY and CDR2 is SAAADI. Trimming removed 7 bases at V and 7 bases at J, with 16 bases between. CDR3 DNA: TGCGCCAGCACCCTGACAGTTAACTATGAAGCTTTCTTT. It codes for CASTLTVNYEAFF.

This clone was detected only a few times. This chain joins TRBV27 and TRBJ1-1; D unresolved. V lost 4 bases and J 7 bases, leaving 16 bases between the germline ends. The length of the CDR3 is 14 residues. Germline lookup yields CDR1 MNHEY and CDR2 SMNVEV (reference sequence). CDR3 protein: CASSSGRSSGEAFF. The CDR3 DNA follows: TGTGCCAGCAGTTCAGGACGGTCGAGCGGTGAAGCTTTCTTT.

CDR3 DNA sequence: TGCGCCAGCCGAGAGGGACTAGCGCTAGCCTACGAGCAGTACTTC. Translation: CASREGLALAYEQYF. The chain is built from TRBV5-1 and TRBJ2-7, with 10 nucleotides matching TRBD2. CDR3 length: 15 residues. Germline V gene lookup returns CDR1 SGHRS and CDR2 YFSETQ. The V gene end was trimmed by 7 bases and the J gene end by 2 bases; junction bases not matched to a gene: 9.

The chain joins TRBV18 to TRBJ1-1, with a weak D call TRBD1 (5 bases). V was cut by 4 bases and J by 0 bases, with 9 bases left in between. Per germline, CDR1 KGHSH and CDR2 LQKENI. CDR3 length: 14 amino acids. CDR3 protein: CASSRQTMNTEAFF. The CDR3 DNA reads TGTGCCAGCTCACGACAGACCATGAACACTGAAGCTTTCTTT.

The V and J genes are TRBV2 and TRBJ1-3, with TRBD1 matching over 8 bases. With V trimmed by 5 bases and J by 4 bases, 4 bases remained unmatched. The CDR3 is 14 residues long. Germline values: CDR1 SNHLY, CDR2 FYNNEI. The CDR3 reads CASSLDRAGNTIYF. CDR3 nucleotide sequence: TGTGCCAGCAGTTTGGACAGGGCCGGAAACACCATATATTTT.